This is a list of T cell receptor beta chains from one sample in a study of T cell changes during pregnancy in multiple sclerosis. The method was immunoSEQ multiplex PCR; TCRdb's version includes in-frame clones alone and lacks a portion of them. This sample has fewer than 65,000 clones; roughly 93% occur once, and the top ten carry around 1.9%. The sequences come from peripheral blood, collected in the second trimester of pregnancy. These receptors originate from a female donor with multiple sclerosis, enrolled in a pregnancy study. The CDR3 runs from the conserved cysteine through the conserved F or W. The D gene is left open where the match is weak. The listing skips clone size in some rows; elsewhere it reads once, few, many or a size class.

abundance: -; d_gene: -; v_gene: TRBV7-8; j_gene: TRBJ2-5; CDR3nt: TGTGCCAGCAGCCGGGAGACCCAGTACTTC; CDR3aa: CASSRETQYF
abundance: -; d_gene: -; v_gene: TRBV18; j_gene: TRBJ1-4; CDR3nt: TGTGCCAGCTCACCCCCTAGCACAGCAACTAATGAAAAACTGTTTTTT; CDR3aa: CASSPPSTATNEKLFF
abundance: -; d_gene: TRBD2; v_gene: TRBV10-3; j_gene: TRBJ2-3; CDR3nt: TGTGCCATACCGAAAGGGACTAGCGGGAGGGGCACAGATACGCAGTATTTT; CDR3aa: CAIPKGTSGRGTDTQYF
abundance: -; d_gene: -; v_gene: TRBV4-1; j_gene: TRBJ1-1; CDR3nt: TGCGCCAGCAGCCAAGGGGGCGGGGCCCGGCGCACTGAAGCTTTCTTT; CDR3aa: CASSQGGGARRTEAFF
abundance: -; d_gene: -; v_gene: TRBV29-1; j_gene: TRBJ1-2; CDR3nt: TGCAGCGTTGAAGGGACAGATTATGGCTACACCTTC; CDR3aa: CSVEGTDYGYTF
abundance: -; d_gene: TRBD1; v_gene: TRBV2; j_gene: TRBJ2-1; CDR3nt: TGTGCCAGCAGTGAAACAGGGGGCGGGTACAATGAGCAGTTCTTC; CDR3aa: CASSETGGGYNEQFF
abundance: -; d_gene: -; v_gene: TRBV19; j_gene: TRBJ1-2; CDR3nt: TGTGCCAGTAGTCCTTTCTCTAGAGCTAACTATGGCTACACCTTC; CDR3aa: CASSPFSRANYGYTF
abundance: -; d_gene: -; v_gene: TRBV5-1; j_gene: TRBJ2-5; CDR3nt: TGCGCCAGCAGCTTCGGGGGAAACCAAGAGACCCAGTACTTC; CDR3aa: CASSFGGNQETQYF
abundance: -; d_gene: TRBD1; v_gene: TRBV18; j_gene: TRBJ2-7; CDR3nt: TGTGCCAGCTCATACCGGGACAGAGAGAGCGACCTCTACGAGCAGTACTTC; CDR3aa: CASSYRDRESDLYEQYF
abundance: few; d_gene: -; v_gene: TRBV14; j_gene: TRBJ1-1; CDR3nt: TGTGCCAGCAGCCTCCTCCGGGGCACTGAAGCTTTCTTT; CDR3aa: CASSLLRGTEAFF
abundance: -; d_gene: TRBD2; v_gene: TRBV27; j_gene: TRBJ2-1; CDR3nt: TGTGCCAGCAGTTTAATATCTAGCGGGAGAAAAGGTGAGCAGTTCTTC; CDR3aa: CASSLISSGRKGEQFF
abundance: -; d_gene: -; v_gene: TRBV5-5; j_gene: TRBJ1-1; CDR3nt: TGTGCCAGCAGCCCCGGAGTGGTGATGAACACTGAAGCTTTCTTT; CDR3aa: CASSPGVVMNTEAFF
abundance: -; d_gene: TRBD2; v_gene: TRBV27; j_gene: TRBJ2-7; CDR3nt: TGTGCCAGCAGCGGAAGACTAGCGGGAGGACGTTCTCGGGAGCAGTACTTC; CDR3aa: CASSGRLAGGRSREQYF
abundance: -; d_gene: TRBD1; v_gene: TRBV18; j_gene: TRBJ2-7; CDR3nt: TGTGCCAGCCGGACAGGGGACCACGAGCAGTACTTC; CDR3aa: CASRTGDHEQYF
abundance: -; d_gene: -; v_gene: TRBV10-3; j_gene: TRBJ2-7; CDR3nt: TGTGCCATCGGGGCGGCCGTCTCCTACGAGCAGTACTTC; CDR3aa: CAIGAAVSYEQYF
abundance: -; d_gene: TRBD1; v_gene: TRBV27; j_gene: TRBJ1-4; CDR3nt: TGTGCCAGCAGTTTTAGGTGGACAGGGAGAACTAATGAAAAACTGTTTTTT; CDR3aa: CASSFRWTGRTNEKLFF
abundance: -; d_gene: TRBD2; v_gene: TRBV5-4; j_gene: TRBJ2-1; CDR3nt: TGTGCCAGCAGCGAGGGGGGGATAGCGGGAGGGAATGAGCAGTTCTTC; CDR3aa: CASSEGGIAGGNEQFF
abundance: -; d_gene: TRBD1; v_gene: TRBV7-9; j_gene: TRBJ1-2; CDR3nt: TGTGCCAGCAGCTCCGGGACAGGGTCCAACTATGGCTACACCTTC; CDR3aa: CASSSGTGSNYGYTF
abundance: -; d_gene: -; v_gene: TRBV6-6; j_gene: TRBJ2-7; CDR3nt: TGTGCCAGCATGTCAGGCTACGAGCAGTACTTC; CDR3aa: CASMSGYEQYF
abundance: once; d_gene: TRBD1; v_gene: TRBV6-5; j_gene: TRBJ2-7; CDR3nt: TGTGCCAGCAGGTCCGGGACAGGGAGAACCTACGAGCAGTACTTC; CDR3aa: CASRSGTGRTYEQYF
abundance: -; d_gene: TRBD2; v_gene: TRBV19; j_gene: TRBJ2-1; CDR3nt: TGTGCCAGTAGTATATACGGGCTAGCCCCGGGGGAGGGTGAGCAGTTCTTC; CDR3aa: CASSIYGLAPGEGEQFF
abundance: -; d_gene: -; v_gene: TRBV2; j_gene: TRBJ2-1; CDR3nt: TGTGCCAGCAGTGTTTTCCCCGGCAATGAGCAGTTCTTC; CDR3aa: CASSVFPGNEQFF
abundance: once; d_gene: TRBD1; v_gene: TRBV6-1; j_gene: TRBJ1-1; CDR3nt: TGTGCCAGCAGGGAGGACAGGGCTCGGCGAGCTTTCTTT; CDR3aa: CASREDRARRAFF
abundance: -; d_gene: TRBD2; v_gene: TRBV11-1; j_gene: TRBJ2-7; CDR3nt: TGTGCCAGCAGCTTTGGACAGGGGGGACTAGCGGGAGTGGGAGAGCAGTACTTC; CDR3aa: CASSFGQGGLAGVGEQYF